This TCR beta chain was captured by sequencing in a study of T cells after yellow fever vaccination. Study-level information: Investigators sorted EM, EMRA, CM and Tscm memory subsets, relying on CD3, CD45RA, CCR7 and CD95.

This clonotype was seen ten or more times. For TCR, cDNA came from 5'RACE template switching, which added a universal primer site and UMIs. Each CDR3 protein gets one entry after TCRdb re-called the 5' RACE reads with MiXCR. The sample comprises 20,000 to 30,000 distinct CDR3 sequences, 5% to 7% of which are singletons, and approximately 12% rests with the top ten. This specimen consisted of PBMCs, either bulk or a sorted T-cell subset (CD4+, CD8+, memory, or dextramer-sorted; not recorded which), obtained 15 days after the yellow fever booster vaccination. The clonotype comes from a man in his thirties or forties who received the YFV17D yellow fever vaccine.

The CDR3 DNA reads TGTGCCAGCAGCGAGGGGCTAGCGGGGTACAATGAGCAGTTCTTC. Translating gives CASSEGLAGYNEQFF. The J gene is TRBJ2-1, the V gene TRBV2, with 9 nucleotides matching TRBD2. V shed 6 bases, J shed 4 bases, and the junction held 7 bases outside the gene matches. CDR1 is SNHLY, CDR2 FYNNEI, per germline. This CDR3 is built from 15 residues.